The 25 T cell receptor beta chains in this list originate from one sample, sequenced in a study of response to subunit inactivated influenza vaccine. TCRdb analysed the RT-PCR reads with MiXCR anew, one entry per CDR3 protein. The table has 600,000 to 850,000 distinct CDR3 sequences, approximately 15% seen once. Source: PBMCs from blood, taken roughly 2 weeks before vaccination. The receptor set was obtained from a middle-aged man who received an inactivated influenza vaccine.

This clonotype appeared a few times. The CDR3 nucleotides are TGTGCCAGCAGCCCCTCGACACATAGCACAGATACGCAGTATTTT. Residues: CASSPSTHSTDTQYF. This sequence joins TRBV5-6 and TRBJ2-3, with D uncertain. This CDR3 contains 15 residues. V gave up 4 bases and J gave up 0 bases, with 12 bases separating them. Per germline, CDR1 SGHDT and CDR2 YYEEEE.

The genes are TRBV28 and TRBJ2-5; 7 bases are shared with TRBD2. This CDR3 region has 13 residues. Unmatched junction bases numbered 3, after V lost 3 bases and J lost 5 bases. Germline loops: CDR1 MDHEN, CDR2 SYDVKM. The CDR3 nucleotides read TGTGCCAGCAGTTTTTCACTAGCGGAGACCCAGTACTTC. The encoded protein is CASSFSLAETQYF.

This clonotype was seen only a few times. J is TRBJ2-7 and V is TRBV5-1, with D tentatively TRBD2 (5 bases). V lost 1 base to trimming and J lost 3 bases, with 14 bases between them. The CDR3 length is 15 residues. Germline CDR1 reads SGHRS; CDR2 reads YFSETQ. CDR3 DNA sequence: TGCGCCAGCAGCTTGCTGACGGGAAAGGACTACGAGCAGTACTTC. It codes for CASSLLTGKDYEQYF.

The chain links TRBV2 to TRBJ2-1; D is possibly TRBD2 (6 bases). The CDR3 covers 13 residues. In germline, CDR1 is SNHLY, CDR2 FYNNEI. V was shortened by 8 bases and J by 6 bases, with 14 bases between the two germline ends. The CDR3 loop is CASRGRTGNEQFF. In DNA form, the CDR3 reads TGTGCCAGCCGAGGGAGGACGGGCAATGAGCAGTTCTTC.

This clonotype was recorded a few times. The chain has TRBV4-2 and TRBJ1-2; 8 nucleotides align to TRBD1. Germline CDR1 LGHNA, CDR2 YNFKEQ. The V segment lost 0 bases and the J segment 7 bases; nucleotides outside the gene matches: 7. This CDR3 is built from 15 residues. CDR3 nucleotide sequence: TGTGCCAGCAGCCAAGATTTCAGGGGGCGTTCTGGCTACACCTTC. Encoded protein: CASSQDFRGRSGYTF.

This clonotype has a count of ten or more. V is TRBV29-1 and J is TRBJ2-1, with D possibly being TRBD2 (6 bases). The germline V gene has CDR1 SQVTM and CDR2 ANQGSEA. Trimming shortened V by 6 bases and J by 4 bases, and 22 bases separated the two germline ends. The CDR3 has 16 residues. The CDR3, as DNA: TGCAGCGTAGGCCAAGGACCGTCTAGCGCGTACAATGAGCAGTTCTTC. It translates to CSVGQGPSSAYNEQFF.

The V call is TRBV4-1, the J call TRBJ2-1; D is tentatively TRBD1 or TRBD2 (5 bases each). Germline assignment: CDR1 MGHRA and CDR2 YSYEKL. The CDR3 loop spans 16 amino acids. V lost 4 bases and J 0 bases, leaving 13 bases between the germline ends. CDR3 in amino acids: CASSLRDQSSYNEQFF. For the CDR3, the DNA is TGCGCCAGCAGCCTCAGGGACCAGAGCTCCTACAATGAGCAGTTCTTC.

The rearrangement links TRBV28 to TRBJ1-1; D is unresolved. This CDR3 spans 16 amino acids. V lost 7 bases, J lost 4 bases, and 22 bases lay in between. Germline V gene sequence: CDR1 MDHEN, CDR2 SYDVKM. CDR3 sequence reads: CASTLTKWAGGTEAFF. DNA of the CDR3: TGTGCCAGCACCCTAACGAAGTGGGCGGGAGGCACTGAAGCTTTCTTT.

This clonotype was counted at least ten times. The genes are TRBV20-1 and TRBJ1-5, with TRBD1 matching over 8 bases. Looked up from germline, CDR1 is DFQATT and CDR2 is SNEGSKA (reference sequence). V lost 1 base, J lost 0 bases, and 11 bases stayed unmatched. The CDR3 is made up of 18 amino acids. CDR3 region: CSARVSGRGRGSNQPQHF. The DNA for the CDR3 is TGCAGTGCTAGAGTGAGCGGCAGGGGGCGAGGTAGCAATCAGCCCCAGCATTTT.

In this sample, this clonotype turned up a few times. V usage is TRBV5-1 and J usage is TRBJ2-3; maybe TRBD1 (5 bases). The V end was cut by 1 base, the J end by 8 bases, with 11 bases between. Looked up from germline, CDR1 is SGHRS and CDR2 is YFSETQ. This CDR3 is built from 13 residues. The CDR3 DNA follows: TGCGCCAGCAGCTTGTCGTCTCAGGGTACGCAGTATTTT. Its translation: CASSLSSQGTQYF. Variable domain in full (rest from reference TRBV5-1 and TRBJ2-3): KAGVTQTPRYLIKTRGQQVTLSCSPISGHRSVSWYQQTPGQGLQFLFEYFSETQRNKGNFPGRFSGRQFSNSRSEMNVSTLELGDSALYLCASSLSSQGTQYFGPGTRLTVL.

The chain carries TRBV12-3 or TRBV12-4 and TRBJ2-5; 9 nucleotides agree with TRBD1. The length of the CDR3 is 16 residues. V dropped 7 bases and J dropped 1; count of bases not matched to a gene: 10. The CDR3 here is CASTPRGQGLQETQYF. The CDR3 region has the DNA TGTGCCAGCACCCCCCGGGGACAGGGTCTCCAAGAGACCCAGTACTTC.

This clonotype has more than one count but fewer than ten. The chain joins TRBV7-9 to TRBJ1-2; 8 nucleotides align to TRBD1. The CDR3 is made up of 14 amino acids. Germline lookup yields CDR1 SEHNR and CDR2 FQNEAQ (reference sequence). The V gene end was trimmed by 5 bases and the J gene end by 3 bases; junction bases not matched to a gene: 5. CDR3 in amino acids: CASSPADRDYGYTF. The CDR3 DNA is TGTGCCAGCAGCCCTGCGGACAGGGACTATGGCTACACCTTC.

This clonotype was seen many times. This rearrangement joins TRBV5-1 to TRBJ2-1; D is uncertain. From germline, CDR1 is SGHRS and CDR2 YFSETQ. Trimming shortened V by 0 bases and J by 3 bases, and 7 bases separated the two germline ends. This CDR3 contains 14 residues. CDR3 nucleotide sequence: TGCGCCAGCAGCTTGGCTCAGAACTACAATGAGCAGTTCTTC. Its translation is CASSLAQNYNEQFF.

V gene TRBV7-8 combines with J gene TRBJ1-4, with 7 bases fitting TRBD1. Germline CDR1 SGHVS, CDR2 FQNEAQ. The V and J ends lost 4 bases and 7 bases, in that order; junction bases with no gene match: 9. The CDR3 is made up of 15 amino acids. CDR3 in DNA: TGTGCCAGCAGCTCAGACGACAGGGAGGGTGAAAAACTGTTTTTT. The encoded protein is CASSSDDREGEKLFF.

The rearrangement uses TRBV28 and TRBJ2-1, with D possibly matching TRBD2 (6 bases). The CDR3 covers 15 residues. The germline V gene encodes CDR1 MDHEN and CDR2 SYDVKM. Trimming took 5 bases from V and 8 from J, leaving 19 bases between them. The CDR3 spells CASSRGAYPWDEQFF. The CDR3 DNA reads as TGTGCCAGCAGTCGCGGGGCCTACCCTTGGGATGAGCAGTTCTTC.

This clonotype was detected a few times. This chain joins TRBV18 and TRBJ1-1, with unresolved D. There are 13 residues in the CDR3. The ends were cut back, 8 bases at V and 1 base at J, with 11 bases in the middle. Germline-derived CDR1 and CDR2 are KGHSH and LQKENI. The CDR3 DNA is TGTGCCAGCGCACGAACACCGAACACTGAAGCTTTCTTT. Its translation: CASARTPNTEAFF.

This clonotype has just a few counts. The gene calls are TRBV12-3 or TRBV12-4 and TRBJ2-3; TRBD2 aligns across 11 bases. V gave up 6 bases and J gave up 1 base; unmatched junction bases: 6. The CDR3 has 16 residues. In nucleotides, the CDR3 is TGTGCCAGCAGCCATACTAGCGGGAGCGGCACAGATACGCAGTATTTT. Protein product: CASSHTSGSGTDTQYF.

This clonotype was observed a handful of times. The rearrangement joins TRBV4-2 to TRBJ2-1; D gene unclear. The germline V gene has CDR1 LGHNA and CDR2 YNFKEQ. This CDR3 has 16 residues. Trimming shortened V by 0 bases and J by 2 bases, and 11 bases separated the two germline ends. The CDR3 is CASSQDVRPAYNEQFF. CDR3 coding DNA: TGTGCCAGCAGCCAAGACGTTCGGCCGGCCTACAATGAGCAGTTCTTC.

This clonotype was observed a handful of times. The chain joins TRBV6-4 to TRBJ2-2, with D possibly matching TRBD1 (5 bases). V dropped 2 bases and J dropped 11 bases, with 21 bases sitting between them. Germline V gene lookup returns CDR1 MRHNA and CDR2 SNTAGT. This CDR3 has 16 residues. The CDR3: CASSDETRVGWGELFF. In DNA, the CDR3 is TGTGCCAGCAGTGACGAGACACGGGTCGGCTGGGGCGAGCTGTTTTTT.

The J gene is TRBJ2-7, the V gene TRBV6-5; 10 positions match TRBD1. This CDR3 region has 16 residues. Per germline, CDR1 MNHEY and CDR2 SVGAGI. Unmatched junction bases numbered 8, after V lost 0 bases and J lost 6 bases. The CDR3 sequence: CASSYSRQGAKGEQYF. CDR3 sequence (DNA): TGTGCCAGCAGTTACTCGAGACAGGGGGCAAAAGGCGAGCAGTACTTC.

This clonotype was found a few times. The rearrangement links TRBV7-2 to TRBJ1-2; D is ambiguous. The CDR3 is 14 amino acids. V lost 0 bases and J 5 bases, leaving 10 bases between the germline ends. The germline V gene encodes CDR1 SGHTA and CDR2 FQGNSA. The CDR3, as DNA: TGTGCCAGCAGCTTAGCGGCAAGGAATTATGGCTACACCTTC. It is translated as CASSLAARNYGYTF.

This chain uses TRBV19 with TRBJ2-1; TRBD2 aligns across 7 bases. V lost 3 bases, J lost 7 bases, and 12 bases stayed unmatched. Germline CDR1 is LNHDA and CDR2 is SQIVND (reference sequence). The CDR3 extends over 16 amino acids. DNA for the CDR3: TGTGCCAGTAGTATCTTGGGGGGGACTTACATGAATGAGCAGTTCTTC. Amino acid sequence: CASSILGGTYMNEQFF.

This clonotype has only a few counts. The rearrangement links TRBV2 to TRBJ2-1, with D possibly matching TRBD1 (5 bases). The CDR3 has 17 amino acids. V dropped 5 bases and J dropped 5 bases, with 22 bases sitting between them. Germline-derived CDR1 and CDR2 are SNHLY and FYNNEI. As DNA, the CDR3 is TGTGCCAGCAGTAGCCTCATACAGGACCCGTCGAACAATGAGCAGTTCTTC. Encoded protein: CASSSLIQDPSNNEQFF.

This clonotype was detected only a few times. J is TRBJ1-1 and V is TRBV6-1; no reliable D call. There are 13 residues in the CDR3. Germline CDR1 reads MNHNS; CDR2 reads SASEGT. V dropped 3 bases and J dropped 5 bases, with 10 bases sitting between them. The CDR3 sequence is CASSEASRTEAFF. As DNA, the CDR3 is TGTGCCAGCAGTGAGGCGTCGAGGACTGAAGCTTTCTTT.

This clonotype has a handful of counts. This chain connects TRBV5-4 to TRBJ2-3; 7 nucleotides agree with TRBD1. Per the germline V gene, CDR1 is SGHNT and CDR2 is YYREEE (reference sequence). The CDR3 sequence is 14 residues long. V lost 4 bases, J lost 2 bases, and 4 bases stayed unmatched. For the CDR3, the DNA is TGTGCCAGCAGCGCAGGACAGGACACAGATACGCAGTATTTT. As protein: CASSAGQDTDTQYF.